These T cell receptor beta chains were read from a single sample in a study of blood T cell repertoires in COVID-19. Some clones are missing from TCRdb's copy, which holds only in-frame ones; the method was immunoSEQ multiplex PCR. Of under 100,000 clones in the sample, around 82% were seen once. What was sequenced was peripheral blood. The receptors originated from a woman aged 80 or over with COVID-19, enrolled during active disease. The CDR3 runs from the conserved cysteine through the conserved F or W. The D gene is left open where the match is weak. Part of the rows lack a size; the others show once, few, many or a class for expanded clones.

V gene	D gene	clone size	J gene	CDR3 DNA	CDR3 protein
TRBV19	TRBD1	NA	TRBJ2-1	TGTGCCAGTAGTCGTCAAGGGGGCAAGGCCTACAATGAGCAGTTCTTC	CASSRQGGKAYNEQFF
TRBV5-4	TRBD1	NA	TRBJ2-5	TGTGCCAGCAGCTTGGGCAGGGGGATAGAGACCCAGTACTTC	CASSLGRGIETQYF
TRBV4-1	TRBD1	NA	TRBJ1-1	TGCGCCAGCAGCCAACAAACCGGGACAGGTTGGCAACGAAACACTGAAGCTTTCTTT	CASSQQTGTGWQRNTEAFF
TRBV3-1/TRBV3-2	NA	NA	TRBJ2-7	TGTGCCAGCAGCCATTCTCGGGTGTTGTCCTACGAGCAGTACTTC	CASSHSRVLSYEQYF
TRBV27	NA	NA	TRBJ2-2	TGTGCCAGCAGTTTATACGGGACACCCAACACCGGGGAGCTGTTTTTT	CASSLYGTPNTGELFF
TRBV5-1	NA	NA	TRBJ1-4	TGCGCCAGCAGCTTGGAGGTGGGGGCTGAAAAACTGTTTTTT	CASSLEVGAEKLFF
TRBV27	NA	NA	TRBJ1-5	TGTGCCAGCAGTTTACGGGGGGCGCGGAATCAGCCCCAGCATTTT	CASSLRGARNQPQHF
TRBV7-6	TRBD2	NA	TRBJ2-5	TGTGCCAGCAGCTTAGTGGGAGGGCTTCCTGGGACCCAGTACTTC	CASSLVGGLPGTQYF
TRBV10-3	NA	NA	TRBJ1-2	TGTGCCATCAGTGAGTCGGCGGGAGGAGGGTTCGGGAACTATGGCTACACCTTC	CAISESAGGGFGNYGYTF
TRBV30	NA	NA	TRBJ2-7	TGTGCCTGGAAGGGGCTGAACTACGAGCAGTACTTC	CAWKGLNYEQYF
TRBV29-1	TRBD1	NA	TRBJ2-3	TGCAGCGTTGAGGTGGGACAGACGCAGTATTTT	CSVEVGQTQYF
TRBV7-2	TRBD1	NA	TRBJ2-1	TGTGCCATGAAGACAGGGGGGTCTAATTCCTACAATGAGCAGTTCTTC	CAMKTGGSNSYNEQFF
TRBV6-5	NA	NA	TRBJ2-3	TGTGCCAGCAGTACGTACGGGAGCACAGATACGCAGTATTTT	CASSTYGSTDTQYF
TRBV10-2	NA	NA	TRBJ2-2	TGCGCCAGCTCTGCAGGGTCCCACACCGGGGAGCTGTTTTTT	CASSAGSHTGELFF
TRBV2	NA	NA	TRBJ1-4	TGTGCCAGCAGTGAAACTCCCGAATCAAAACTGTTTTTT	CASSETPESKLFF
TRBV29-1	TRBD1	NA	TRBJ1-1	TGCAGCGTTGGGGACAGGACTAACTTCATGAACACTGAAGCTTTCTTT	CSVGDRTNFMNTEAFF
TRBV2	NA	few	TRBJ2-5	TGTGCCAGCAAACAGGGCTGGGAGACCCAGTACTTC	CASKQGWETQYF
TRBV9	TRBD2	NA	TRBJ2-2	TGTGCCAGCACCCCATTCGGGGGGGCGAACACCGGGGAGCTGTTTTTT	CASTPFGGANTGELFF
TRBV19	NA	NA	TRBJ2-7	TGTGCCAGTAGTGCAGCCGGGACGGGGGCCTACGAGCAGTACTTC	CASSAAGTGAYEQYF
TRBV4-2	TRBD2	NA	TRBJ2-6	TGTGCCAGCAGCCCCCGGGGGTTGCGGAGCGGGGGCATATCTGGGGCCAACGTCCTGACTTTC	CASSPRGLRSGGISGANVLTF
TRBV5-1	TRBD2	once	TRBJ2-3	TGCGCCAGCAAAAGCGGGAGGGCCTCGGGCACAGATACGCAGTATTTT	CASKSGRASGTDTQYF
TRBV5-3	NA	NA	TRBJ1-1	TGTGCCAGAAGCTTGGCCGCTTGCCTCCAGCGAGAAGCTTTCTTT	CARSLAACLQREAFF
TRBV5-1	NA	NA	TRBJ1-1	TGCGCCAGCAGCTTGGTCGGGGGGCTTACTGAAGCTTTCTTT	CASSLVGGLTEAFF
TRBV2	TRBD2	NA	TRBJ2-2	TGTGCCAGCAGTGACCGACTAGCGGGAGTGGCGGGGGAGCTGTTTTTT	CASSDRLAGVAGELFF
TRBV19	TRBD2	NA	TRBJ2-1	TGTGCCAGTAGGGGACTAGCACTCCACAATGAGCAGTTCTTC	CASRGLALHNEQFF
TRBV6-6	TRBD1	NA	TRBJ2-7	TGTGCCAGCAGTTCTGGGACAGACCCCGAGCAGTACTTC	CASSSGTDPEQYF